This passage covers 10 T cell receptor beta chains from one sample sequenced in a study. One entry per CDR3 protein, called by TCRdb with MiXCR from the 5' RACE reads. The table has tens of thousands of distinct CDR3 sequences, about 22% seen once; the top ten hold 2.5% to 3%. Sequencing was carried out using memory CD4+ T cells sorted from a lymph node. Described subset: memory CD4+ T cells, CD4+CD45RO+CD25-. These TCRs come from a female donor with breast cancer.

CDR3 sequence (DNA): TGCGCCAGCAGCCCCAACGGGGTTGGGGGCTATGGCTACACCTTC. Encoded protein: CASSPNGVGGYGYTF. This chain joins TRBV5-1 and TRBJ1-2; the D gene is possibly TRBD1 (5 bases). Per the germline V gene, CDR1 is SGHRS and CDR2 is YFSETQ. The CDR3 is 15 residues long. V was clipped by 4 bases and J by 4 bases, with 17 bases between them.

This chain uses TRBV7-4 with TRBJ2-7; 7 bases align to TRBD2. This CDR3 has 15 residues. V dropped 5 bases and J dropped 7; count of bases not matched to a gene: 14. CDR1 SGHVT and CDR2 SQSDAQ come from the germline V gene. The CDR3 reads CASSPPSGPRMEQYF. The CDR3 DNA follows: TGTGCCAGCAGCCCTCCTAGCGGACCACGTATGGAGCAGTACTTC.

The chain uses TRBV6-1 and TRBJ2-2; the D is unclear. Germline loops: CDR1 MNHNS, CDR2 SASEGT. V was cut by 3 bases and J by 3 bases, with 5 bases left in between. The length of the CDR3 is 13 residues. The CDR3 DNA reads TGTGCCAGCAGTGATGACGACACCGGGGAGCTGTTTTTT. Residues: CASSDDDTGELFF.

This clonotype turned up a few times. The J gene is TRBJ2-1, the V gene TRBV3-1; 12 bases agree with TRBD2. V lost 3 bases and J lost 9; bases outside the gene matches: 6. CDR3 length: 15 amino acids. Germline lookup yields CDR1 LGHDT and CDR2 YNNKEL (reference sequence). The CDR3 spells CASSHGTSGQGEQFF. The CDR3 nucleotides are TGTGCCAGCAGCCACGGGACTAGCGGGCAGGGTGAGCAGTTCTTC.

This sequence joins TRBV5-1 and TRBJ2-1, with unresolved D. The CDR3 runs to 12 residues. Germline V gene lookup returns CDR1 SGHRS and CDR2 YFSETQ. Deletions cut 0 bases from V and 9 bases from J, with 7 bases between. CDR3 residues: CASSLARGEQFF. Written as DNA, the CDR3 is TGCGCCAGCAGCTTGGCCCGAGGTGAGCAGTTCTTC.

The DNA for the CDR3 is TGCGCCAGCAGGGGGACTGCCTCAACTAATGAAAAACTGTTTTTT. The encoded protein is CASRGTASTNEKLFF. This chain joins TRBV5-1 and TRBJ1-4; maybe TRBD1 (5 bases). Germline assignment: CDR1 SGHRS and CDR2 YFSETQ. The CDR3 runs 15 residues. Trimming stripped 5 bases from V and 0 bases from J, with 11 bases between.

The DNA of the CDR3 is TGTGCCAGCAGCCGGGACCGGGACAAACGCGTTGATGAGCAGTTCTTC. This gives the protein CASSRDRDKRVDEQFF. The genes are TRBV5-4 and TRBJ2-1; a possible D gene is TRBD1 (6 bases). The CDR3 runs to 16 residues. Trimming shortened V by 4 bases and J by 8 bases, and 22 bases separated the two germline ends. CDR1 and CDR2 from the germline V gene are SGHNT and YYREEE (reference sequence).

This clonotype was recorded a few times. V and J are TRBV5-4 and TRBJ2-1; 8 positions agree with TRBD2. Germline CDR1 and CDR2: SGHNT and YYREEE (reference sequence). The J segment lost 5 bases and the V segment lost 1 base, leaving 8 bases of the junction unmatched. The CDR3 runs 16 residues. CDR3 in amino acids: CASSLYPGLGDNEQFF. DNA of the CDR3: TGTGCCAGCAGCTTGTACCCGGGACTAGGAGACAATGAGCAGTTCTTC.

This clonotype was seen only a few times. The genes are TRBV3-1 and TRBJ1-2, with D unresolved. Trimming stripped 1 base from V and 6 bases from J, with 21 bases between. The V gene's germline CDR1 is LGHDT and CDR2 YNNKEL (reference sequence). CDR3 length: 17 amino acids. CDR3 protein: CASSQGTTGIRLNGYTF. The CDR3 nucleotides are TGTGCCAGCAGCCAAGGAACTACGGGAATAAGGCTAAATGGCTACACCTTC.

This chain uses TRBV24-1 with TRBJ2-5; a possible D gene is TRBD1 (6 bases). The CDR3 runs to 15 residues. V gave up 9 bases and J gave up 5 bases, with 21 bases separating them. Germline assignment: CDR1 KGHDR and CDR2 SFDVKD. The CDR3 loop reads CATAPSRGEGETQYF. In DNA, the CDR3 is TGTGCCACCGCCCCGAGCAGGGGAGAAGGTGAGACCCAGTACTTC.